The sequence of this T cell receptor (beta chain) was determined in a study of vaccination effects on CD4 cells after COVID-19. Prior to sequencing, the ViraFEST assay stimulated PBMC with viral peptide pools, which expanded the antigen-specific CD4+ T cells. Cultured cells yielded isolated CD4+ T cells after roughly 11 days. Among the vaccine recipients, none had a prior SARS-CoV-2 infection, and nucleocapsid antibodies were negative. Fewer than 2.5 million PBMC were seeded per well and grown in the presence of about 9.6 IU/ml IL-2 and around 11 ug/ml peptides. With respect to this clone: Its antigen is unknown.

The table came from immunoSEQ multiplex PCR; TCRdb's copy has only in-frame clones and leaves some out. The repertoire holds about 38,000 clones, with roughly 70% as singletons. Deletions cut 0 bases from V and 1 base from J, with 23 bases between. Per germline, CDR1 MGHRA and CDR2 YSYEKL. The CDR3 covers 20 residues. The clonotype comes from a human donor who received a COVID-19 vaccine. The chain employs TRBV4-1 and TRBJ2-3, with D possibly matching TRBD1 (6 bases). The specimen comprised CD4+ T cells from PBMCs cultured with SARS-CoV-2 spike peptides, sampled before COVID-19 vaccination. In DNA form, the CDR3 reads TGCGCCAGCAGCCAAGATCTGGGGGCGCGATCCCGGTTCCGCACAGATACGCAGTATTTT. This gives the protein CASSQDLGARSRFRTDTQYF.